Given below is one T cell receptor (beta chain) in context. The target antigen is unknown. The length of the CDR3 is 15 residues. CDR1 LNHDA and CDR2 SQIVND come from the germline V gene (reference sequence). The V gene lost 8 bases and the J gene lost 4 bases, with 18 bases spanning the gap. This record belongs to a study of shared clonotypes between healthy human individuals. Regarding the study as a whole: Among donors, the sharing of clonotypes was expected to be influenced by sequencing depth. Even with large depth, rarefaction showed that sorted-subset sequencing was incomplete.

Some clones are missing from TCRdb's copy, which holds only in-frame ones; the method was immunoSEQ multiplex PCR. The repertoire holds approximately 500,000 clones, with about 96% as singletons. This rearrangement joins TRBV19 to TRBJ2-1; D possibly corresponds to TRBD1 (5 bases). This clonotype originated in a woman aged 25 to 39 in good health. Sequenced material: naive CD4+ T cells sorted from blood. This sample's subset: CD45RA+ positively selected. CDR3 sequence reads: CASSKTSREYNEQFF. DNA for the CDR3: TGTGCCAGTTCTAAGACCAGCAGGGAATACAATGAGCAGTTCTTC.